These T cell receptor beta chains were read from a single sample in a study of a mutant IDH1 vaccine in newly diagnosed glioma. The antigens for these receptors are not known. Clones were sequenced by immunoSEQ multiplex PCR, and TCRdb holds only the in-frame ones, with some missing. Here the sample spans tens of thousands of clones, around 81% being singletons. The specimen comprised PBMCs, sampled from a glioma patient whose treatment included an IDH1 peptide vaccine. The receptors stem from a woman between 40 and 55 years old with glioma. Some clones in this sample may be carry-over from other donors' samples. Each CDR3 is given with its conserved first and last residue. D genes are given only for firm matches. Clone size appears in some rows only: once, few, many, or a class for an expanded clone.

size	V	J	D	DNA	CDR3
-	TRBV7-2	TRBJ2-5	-	TGTGCCAGCAGCTTCTTCGGAGAGACCCAGTACTTC	CASSFFGETQYF
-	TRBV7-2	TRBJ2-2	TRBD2	TGTGCCAGCAGCTTCGTCGGCGGGGGGGCCGGGACCACCGGGGAGCTGTTTTTT	CASSFVGGGAGTTGELFF
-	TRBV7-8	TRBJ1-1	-	TGTGCCAGCGGAATGAGGGAGAACACTGAAGCTTTCTTT	CASGMRENTEAFF
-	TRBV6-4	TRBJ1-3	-	TGTGCCAGCATGAAGTGGGGGGTCCAATCGGGAAACACCATATATTTT	CASMKWGVQSGNTIYF
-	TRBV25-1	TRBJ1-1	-	TGTGCCAGCAGAGAAAACACTGAAGCTTTCTTT	CASRENTEAFF
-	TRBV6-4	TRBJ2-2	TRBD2	TGTGCCAGCAGTGACTCTAGCGGGAGCACCGGGGAGCTGTTTTTT	CASSDSSGSTGELFF
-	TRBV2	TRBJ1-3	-	TGTGCCAGCAGTGCCGACTCTGGAAACACCATATATTTT	CASSADSGNTIYF
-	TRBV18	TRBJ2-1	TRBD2	TGTGCCAGCTCGGGACTAAGAGGATCCCATGAGCAGTTCTTC	CASSGLRGSHEQFF
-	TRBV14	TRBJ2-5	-	TGTGCCAGCAGCCAAGACGTGGAAGAGACCCAGTACTTC	CASSQDVEETQYF
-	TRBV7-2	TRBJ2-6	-	TGTGCCGGAGACCGCAAGCTTGGGGCCAACGTCCTGACTTTC	CAGDRKLGANVLTF
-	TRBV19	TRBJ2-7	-	TGTGCCAGTACCCCGGACCCCAGCTCCTACGAGCAGTACTTC	CASTPDPSSYEQYF
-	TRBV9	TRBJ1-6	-	TGTGCCAGCAGCGTAAACGAGAATTCACCCCTCCACTTT	CASSVNENSPLHF
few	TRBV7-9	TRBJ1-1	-	TGTGCCAGCAGTCCCGACGGGGTCACAGCTTTCTTT	CASSPDGVTAFF
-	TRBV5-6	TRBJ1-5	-	TGTGCCAGCAGCTTCGGGTGGGCTAGCAATCAGCCCCAGCATTTT	CASSFGWASNQPQHF
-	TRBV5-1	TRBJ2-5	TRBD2	TGCGCCAGCAGCCCAATAGCGGGGGGCGGAGAGACCCAGTACTTC	CASSPIAGGGETQYF
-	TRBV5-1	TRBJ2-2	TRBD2	TGCGCCAGCAGCCAGCTAGCGGGAGGGCCGTCCACCGGGGAGCTGTTTTTT	CASSQLAGGPSTGELFF
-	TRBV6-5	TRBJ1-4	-	TGTGCCAGCAGTTACTCTTCCTCGGTGGAACTGTTTTTT	CASSYSSSVELFF
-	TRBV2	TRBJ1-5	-	TGTGCCAGCACGGGACGGGAAGAGCAGCCCCAGCATTTT	CASTGREEQPQHF
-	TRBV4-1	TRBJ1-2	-	TGCGCCAGCAGCCAAACAGATCTGGAGTTCAGGTACACCTTC	CASSQTDLEFRYTF
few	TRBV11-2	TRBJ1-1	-	TGTGCCAGCAGCCGACAAGGGATGAACACTGAAGCTTTCTTT	CASSRQGMNTEAFF
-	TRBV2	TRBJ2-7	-	TGTGCCAGCAGCCCGGTGACTGGTCCCTACGAGCAGTACTTC	CASSPVTGPYEQYF
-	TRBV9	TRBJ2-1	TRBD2	TGTGCCAGCAGCCCTGTAGCGGGAGTGGGGAATGAGCAGTTCTTC	CASSPVAGVGNEQFF
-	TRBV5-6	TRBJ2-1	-	TGTGCCAGCAGCGCCTACAATGAGCAGTTCTTC	CASSAYNEQFF
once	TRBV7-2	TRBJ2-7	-	TGTGCCAGCAGCTTAGGTCCGGGTAAGACCTACGAGCAGTACTTC	CASSLGPGKTYEQYF
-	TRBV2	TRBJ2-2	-	TGTGCCAGCAGTCGGACAGCCGTTAACACCGGGGAGCTGTTTTTT	CASSRTAVNTGELFF
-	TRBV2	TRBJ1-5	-	TGTGCCAGCAGTGAAGAGGGGGTTAGCAATCAGCCCCAGCATTTT	CASSEEGVSNQPQHF
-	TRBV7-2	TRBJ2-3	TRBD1	TGTGCCAGCAGCCGACAGGGGGGAGATACGCAGTATTTT	CASSRQGGDTQYF
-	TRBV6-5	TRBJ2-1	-	TGTGCCAGCAGCAGGGGACCGTCCAATGAGCAGTTCTTC	CASSRGPSNEQFF
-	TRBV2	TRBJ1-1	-	TGTGCCAGCCCAGAGAGAAGCGAAGCTTTCTTT	CASPERSEAFF
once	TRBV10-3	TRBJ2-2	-	TGTGCCATCAGTGAGGCCCCGAGGTCCGGGGAGCTGTTTTTT	CAISEAPRSGELFF
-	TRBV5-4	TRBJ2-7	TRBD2	TGTGCCAGCACACGCCCCGCGGGGGAGTACGAGCAGTACTTC	CASTRPAGEYEQYF
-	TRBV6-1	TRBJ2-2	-	TGTGCCAGCAGTGAAGCCGGGACAGGGTTTAGCGGGAGCGGGGCCGGGGAGCTGTTTTTT	CASSEAGTGFSGSGAGELFF
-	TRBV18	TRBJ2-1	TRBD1	TGTGCCAGCTCCCCCCAGGACAGGACATACAATGAGCAGTTCTTC	CASSPQDRTYNEQFF
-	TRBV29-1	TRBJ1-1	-	TGCAGCGTCGAGATCGGGAGGGTGGGCACTGAAGCTTTCTTT	CSVEIGRVGTEAFF
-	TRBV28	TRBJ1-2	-	TGTGCCAGCCGAACTCGACAGAACTATGGCTACACCTTC	CASRTRQNYGYTF
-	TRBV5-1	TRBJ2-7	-	TGCGCCAGCAGCCGTTGGGCTGTAGCCTCCTACGAGCAGTACTTC	CASSRWAVASYEQYF
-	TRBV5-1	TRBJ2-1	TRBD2	TGCGCCAGCTGCCCGGGACTAGTTGTCATCGATGAGCAGTTCTTC	CASCPGLVVIDEQFF
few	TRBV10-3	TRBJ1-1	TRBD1	TGTGCCATCAGTGGCGCGGGTAGGGGGCGGAACACTGAAGCTTTCTTT	CAISGAGRGRNTEAFF
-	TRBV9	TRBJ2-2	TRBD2	TGTGCCAGCAGCGTAAGATCTAGGGCTGGACTAGCGGGAAACACCGGGGAGCTGTTTTTT	CASSVRSRAGLAGNTGELFF
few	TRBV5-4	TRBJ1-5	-	TGTGCCAGCAGCTTGGAACAGTATCAGCCCCAGCATTTT	CASSLEQYQPQHF
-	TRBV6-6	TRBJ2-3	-	TGTGCCAGCAGTTACGGACCCAGAACGCAGTATTTT	CASSYGPRTQYF
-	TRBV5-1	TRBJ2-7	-	TGCGCCAGCAGCCTCAGGGACGGAACCTACGAGCAGTACTTC	CASSLRDGTYEQYF
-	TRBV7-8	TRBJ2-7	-	TGTGCCAGCAGCTTCCCACGTTCGGGGCGGTCCTACGAGCAGTACTTC	CASSFPRSGRSYEQYF
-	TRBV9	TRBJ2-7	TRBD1	TGTGCCAGCAGTTTCCAGGGGGACAGCTCCTACGAGCAGTACTTC	CASSFQGDSSYEQYF
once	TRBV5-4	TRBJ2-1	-	TGTGCCAGCAGCTTGACACTGCGGGCGGATGAGCAGTTCTTC	CASSLTLRADEQFF
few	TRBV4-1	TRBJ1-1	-	TGCGCCAGCAGCCAAGATTGGACAGAGGAAGCTTTCTTT	CASSQDWTEEAFF
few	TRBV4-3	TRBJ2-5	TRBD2	TGCGCCAGCAGCCAAGTGAAAGGCGGGGGGACCCAGTACTTC	CASSQVKGGGTQYF
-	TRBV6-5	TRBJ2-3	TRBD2	TGTGCCAGTTTACCCTTAGCGGGGGGCACAGATACGCAGTATTTT	CASLPLAGGTDTQYF